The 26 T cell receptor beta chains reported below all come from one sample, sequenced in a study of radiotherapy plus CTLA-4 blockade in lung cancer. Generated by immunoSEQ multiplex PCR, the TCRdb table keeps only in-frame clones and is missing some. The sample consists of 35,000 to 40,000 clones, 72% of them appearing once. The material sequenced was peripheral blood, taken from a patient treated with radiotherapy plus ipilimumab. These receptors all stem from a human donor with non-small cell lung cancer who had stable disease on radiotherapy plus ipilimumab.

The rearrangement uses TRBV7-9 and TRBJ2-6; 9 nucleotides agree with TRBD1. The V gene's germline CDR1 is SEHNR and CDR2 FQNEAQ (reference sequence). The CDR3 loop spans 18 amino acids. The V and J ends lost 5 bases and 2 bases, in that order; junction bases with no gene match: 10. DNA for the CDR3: TGTGCCAGCAGCCGGGGACAGGGCTTAGGAGCTGGGGCCAACGTCCTGACTTTC. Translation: CASSRGQGLGAGANVLTF.

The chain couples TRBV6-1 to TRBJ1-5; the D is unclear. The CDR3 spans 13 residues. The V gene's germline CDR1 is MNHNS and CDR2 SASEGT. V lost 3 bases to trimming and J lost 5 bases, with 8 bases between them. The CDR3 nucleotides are TGTGCCAGCAGTGATTTCCCTTATCAGCCCCAGCATTTT. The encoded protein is CASSDFPYQPQHF.

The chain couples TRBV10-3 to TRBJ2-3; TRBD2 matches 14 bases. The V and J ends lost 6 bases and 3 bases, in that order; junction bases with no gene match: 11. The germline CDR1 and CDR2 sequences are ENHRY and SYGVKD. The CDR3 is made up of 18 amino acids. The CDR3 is CAIRTSGGASSWTDTQYF. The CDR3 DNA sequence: TGTGCCATCAGGACTAGCGGGGGGGCGTCTAGTTGGACAGATACGCAGTATTTT.

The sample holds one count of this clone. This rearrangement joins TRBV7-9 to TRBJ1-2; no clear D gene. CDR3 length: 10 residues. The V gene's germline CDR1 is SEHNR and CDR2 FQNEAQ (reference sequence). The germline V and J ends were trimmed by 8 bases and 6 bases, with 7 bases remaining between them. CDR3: CASGSDGYTF. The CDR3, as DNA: TGTGCCAGCGGCAGTGATGGCTACACCTTC.

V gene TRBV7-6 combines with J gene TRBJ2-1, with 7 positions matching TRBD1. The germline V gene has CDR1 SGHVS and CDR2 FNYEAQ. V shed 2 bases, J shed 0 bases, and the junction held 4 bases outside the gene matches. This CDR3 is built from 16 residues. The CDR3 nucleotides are TGTGCCAGCAGCTTAACAGGGGCTAGCTCCTACAATGAGCAGTTCTTC. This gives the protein CASSLTGASSYNEQFF.

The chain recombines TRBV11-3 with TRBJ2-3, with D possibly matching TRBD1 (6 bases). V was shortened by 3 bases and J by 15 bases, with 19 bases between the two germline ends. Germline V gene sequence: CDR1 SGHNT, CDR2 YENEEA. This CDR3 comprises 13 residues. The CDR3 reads CASSLPTGLGIYF. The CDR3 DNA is TGTGCCAGCAGCTTGCCCACAGGGCTGGGGATATATTTT.

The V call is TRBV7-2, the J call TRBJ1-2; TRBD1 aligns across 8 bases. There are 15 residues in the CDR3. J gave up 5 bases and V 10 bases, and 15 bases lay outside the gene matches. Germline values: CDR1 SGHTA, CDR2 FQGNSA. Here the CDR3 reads CAMVTGAEGIYGYTF. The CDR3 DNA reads TGTGCCATGGTGACAGGGGCCGAGGGAATATATGGCTACACCTTC.

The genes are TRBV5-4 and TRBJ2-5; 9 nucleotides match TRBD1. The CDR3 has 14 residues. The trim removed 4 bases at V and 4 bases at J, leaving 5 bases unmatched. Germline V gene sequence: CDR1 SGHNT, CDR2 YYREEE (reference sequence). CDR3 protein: CASSKLDRGETQYF. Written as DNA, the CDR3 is TGTGCCAGCAGCAAGCTGGACAGGGGAGAGACCCAGTACTTC.

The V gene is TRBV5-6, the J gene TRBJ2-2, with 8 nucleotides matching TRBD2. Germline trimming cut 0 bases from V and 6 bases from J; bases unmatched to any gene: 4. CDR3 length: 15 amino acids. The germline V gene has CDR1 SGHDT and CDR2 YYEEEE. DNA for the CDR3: TGTGCCAGCAGCTTGGCGGGGGGGCTCTCCGGGGAGCTGTTTTTT. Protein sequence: CASSLAGGLSGELFF. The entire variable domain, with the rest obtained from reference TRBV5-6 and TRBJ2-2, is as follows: DAGVTQSPTHLIKTRGQQVTLRCSPKSGHDTVSWYQQALGQGPQFIFQYYEEEERQRGNFPDRFSGHQFPNYSSELNVNALLLGDSALYLCASSLAGGLSGELFFGEGSRLTVL.

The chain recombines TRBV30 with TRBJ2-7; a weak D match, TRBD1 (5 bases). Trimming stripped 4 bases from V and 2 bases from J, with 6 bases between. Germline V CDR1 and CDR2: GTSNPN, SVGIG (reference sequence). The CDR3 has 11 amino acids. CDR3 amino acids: CAWTRAYEQYF. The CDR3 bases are TGTGCCTGGACCAGGGCCTACGAGCAGTACTTC.

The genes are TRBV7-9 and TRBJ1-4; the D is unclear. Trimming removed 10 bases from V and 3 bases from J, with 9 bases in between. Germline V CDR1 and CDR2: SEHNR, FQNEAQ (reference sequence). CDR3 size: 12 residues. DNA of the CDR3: TGTGCCACCGAGGGAGCTAATGAAAAACTGTTTTTT. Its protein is CATEGANEKLFF.

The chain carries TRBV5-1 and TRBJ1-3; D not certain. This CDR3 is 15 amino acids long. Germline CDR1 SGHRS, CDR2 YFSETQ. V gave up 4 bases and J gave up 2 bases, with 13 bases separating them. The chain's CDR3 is CASSPTPGPGNTIYF. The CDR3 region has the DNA TGCGCCAGCAGCCCGACCCCAGGTCCTGGAAACACCATATATTTT.

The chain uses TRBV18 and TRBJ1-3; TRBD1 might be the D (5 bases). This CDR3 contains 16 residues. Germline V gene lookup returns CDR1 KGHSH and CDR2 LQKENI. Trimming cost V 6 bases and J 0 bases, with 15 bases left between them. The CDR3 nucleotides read TGTGCCAGCTCCCCCCCGGTAGGGGTCTCTGGAAACACCATATATTTT. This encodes CASSPPVGVSGNTIYF.

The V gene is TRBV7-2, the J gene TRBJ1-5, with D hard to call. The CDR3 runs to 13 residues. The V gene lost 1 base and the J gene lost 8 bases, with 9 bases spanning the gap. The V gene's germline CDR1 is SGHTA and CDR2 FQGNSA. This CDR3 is CASSLGGLEPQHF. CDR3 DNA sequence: TGTGCCAGCAGCTTAGGAGGTTTGGAGCCCCAGCATTTT.

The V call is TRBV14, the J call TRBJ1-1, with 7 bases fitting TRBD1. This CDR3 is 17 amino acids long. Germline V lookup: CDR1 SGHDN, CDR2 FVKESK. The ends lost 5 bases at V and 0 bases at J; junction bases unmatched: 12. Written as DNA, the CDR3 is TGTGCCAGCAGCTCTCGAGGCAGGGGGAGCATGAACACTGAAGCTTTCTTT. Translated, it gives CASSSRGRGSMNTEAFF.

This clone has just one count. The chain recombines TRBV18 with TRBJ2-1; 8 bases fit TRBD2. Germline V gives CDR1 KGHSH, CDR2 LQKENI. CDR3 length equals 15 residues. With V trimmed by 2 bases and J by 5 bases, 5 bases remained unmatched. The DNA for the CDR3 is TGTGCCAGCTCACCAGCGGGGGGCCGGAACAATGAGCAGTTCTTC. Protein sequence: CASSPAGGRNNEQFF.

CDR3 in DNA: TGTGCCAGTAGTATATATGGGGCGAATTCACCCCTCCACTTT. This encodes CASSIYGANSPLHF. The genes are TRBV19 and TRBJ1-6; D is possibly TRBD1 (5 bases). Germline CDR1 reads LNHDA; CDR2 reads SQIVND (reference sequence). Trimming cost V 2 bases and J 7 bases, with 9 bases left between them. The CDR3 has 14 residues. Full variable domain (outside the CDR3, taken from reference TRBV19 and TRBJ1-6): DGGITQSPKYLFRKEGQNVTLSCEQNLNHDAMYWYRQDPGQGLRLIYYSQIVNDFQKGDIAEGYSVSREKKESFPLTVTSAQKNPTAFYLCASSIYGANSPLHFGNGTRLTVT.

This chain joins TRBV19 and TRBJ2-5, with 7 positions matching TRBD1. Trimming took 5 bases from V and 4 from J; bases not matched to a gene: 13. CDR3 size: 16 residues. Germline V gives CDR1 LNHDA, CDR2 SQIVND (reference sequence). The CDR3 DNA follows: TGTGCCAGTAGTGCAGGACAGGTCGGTTTCGCAGAGACCCAGTACTTC. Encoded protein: CASSAGQVGFAETQYF.

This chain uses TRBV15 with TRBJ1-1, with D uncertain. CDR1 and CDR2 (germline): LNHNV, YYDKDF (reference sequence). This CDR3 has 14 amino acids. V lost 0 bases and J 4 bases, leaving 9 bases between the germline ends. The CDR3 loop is CATSRDRVTTEAFF. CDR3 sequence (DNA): TGTGCCACCAGCAGAGACCGGGTAACCACTGAAGCTTTCTTT.

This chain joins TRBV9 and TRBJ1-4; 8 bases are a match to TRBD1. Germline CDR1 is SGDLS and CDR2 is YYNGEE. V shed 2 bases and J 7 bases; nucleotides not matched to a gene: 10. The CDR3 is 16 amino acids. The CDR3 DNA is TGTGCCAGCAGCGTCTCCCAGGGGGCTCCAGGTGAAAAACTGTTTTTT. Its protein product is CASSVSQGAPGEKLFF.

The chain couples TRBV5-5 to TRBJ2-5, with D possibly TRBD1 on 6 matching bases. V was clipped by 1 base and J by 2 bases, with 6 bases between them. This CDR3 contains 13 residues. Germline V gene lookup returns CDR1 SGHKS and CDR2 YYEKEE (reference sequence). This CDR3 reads CASSLQGQETQYF. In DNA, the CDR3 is TGTGCCAGCAGCTTGCAGGGGCAAGAGACCCAGTACTTC.

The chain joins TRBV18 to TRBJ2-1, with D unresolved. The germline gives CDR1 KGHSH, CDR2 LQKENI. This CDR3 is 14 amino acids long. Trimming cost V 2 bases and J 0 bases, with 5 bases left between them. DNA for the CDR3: TGTGCCAGCTCACCAATGAGCTCCTACAATGAGCAGTTCTTC. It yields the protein CASSPMSSYNEQFF.

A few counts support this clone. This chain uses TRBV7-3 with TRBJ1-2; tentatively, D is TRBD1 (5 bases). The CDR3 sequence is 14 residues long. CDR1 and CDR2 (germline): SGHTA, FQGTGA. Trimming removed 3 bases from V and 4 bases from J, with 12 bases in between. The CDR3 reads CASSLGGGGYGYTF. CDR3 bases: TGTGCCAGCAGCTTGGGTGGGGGAGGCTATGGCTACACCTTC.

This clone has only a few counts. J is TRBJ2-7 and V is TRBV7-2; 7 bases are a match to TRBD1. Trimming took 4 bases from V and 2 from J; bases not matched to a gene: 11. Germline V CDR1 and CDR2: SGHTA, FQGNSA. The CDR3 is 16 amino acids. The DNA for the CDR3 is TGTGCCAGCAGCTCCCTTCACAGGGGCCCTCCCTACGAGCAGTACTTC. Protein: CASSSLHRGPPYEQYF.

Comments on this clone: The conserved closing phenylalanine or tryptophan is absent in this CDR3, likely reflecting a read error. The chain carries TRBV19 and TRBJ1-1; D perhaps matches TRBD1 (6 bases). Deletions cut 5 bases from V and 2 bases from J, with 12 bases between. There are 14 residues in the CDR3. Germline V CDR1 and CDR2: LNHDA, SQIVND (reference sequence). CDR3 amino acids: CASSYDRTNTEAFL. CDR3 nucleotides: TGTGCCAGTAGTTATGACAGGACCAACACTGAAGCTTTCCTT.

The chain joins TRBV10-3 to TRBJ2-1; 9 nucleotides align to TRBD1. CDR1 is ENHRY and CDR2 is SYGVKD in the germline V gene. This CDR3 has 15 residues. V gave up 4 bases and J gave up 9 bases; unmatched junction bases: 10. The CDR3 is CAISGDRGEEVEQFF. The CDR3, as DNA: TGTGCCATCAGTGGAGACAGGGGGGAGGAGGTTGAGCAGTTCTTC.